This passage covers 18 T cell receptor beta chains from one sample sequenced in a study of blood T cell repertoires in COVID-19. The assay was immunoSEQ multiplex PCR, and TCRdb's table has in-frame clones only and misses some. The sample shows about 140,000 clones, around 90% of them seen only once. The sequencing sample was made of peripheral blood. Receptors were obtained from a woman aged 55-70 years with acute or convalescent COVID-19.

This CDR3 is CATSDHRGPTEAFF. The DNA for the CDR3 is TGTGCCACCAGTGACCACAGGGGCCCCACTGAAGCTTTCTTT. This chain links TRBV24-1 with TRBJ1-1; 7 bases line up with TRBD1. Germline V CDR1 and CDR2: KGHDR, SFDVKD. Germline trimming cut 4 bases from V and 4 bases from J; bases unmatched to any gene: 5. CDR3 length: 14 amino acids.

The chain recombines TRBV6-1 with TRBJ2-6, with 8 nucleotides matching TRBD1. The CDR3 extends over 18 amino acids. J gave up 0 bases and V 4 bases, and 8 bases lay outside the gene matches. Germline values: CDR1 MNHNS, CDR2 SASEGT. The CDR3 DNA follows: TGTGCCAGCAGTGGAAGACAGGGGCCTCACTCTGGGGCCAACGTCCTGACTTTC. Translated, it gives CASSGRQGPHSGANVLTF.

The rearrangement links TRBV24-1 to TRBJ2-4; 9 nucleotides align to TRBD1. The CDR3 has 14 amino acids. Germline CDR1 KGHDR, CDR2 SFDVKD. The ends lost 2 bases at V and 8 bases at J; junction bases unmatched: 3. CDR3 protein: CATSDSDRGDIQYF. CDR3 DNA sequence: TGTGCCACCAGTGATTCGGACAGGGGAGACATTCAGTACTTC.

The gene calls are TRBV5-1 and TRBJ1-2; TRBD1 is a possible D gene (6 bases). CDR1 and CDR2 (germline): SGHRS, YFSETQ. The CDR3 has 13 amino acids. The V end lost 2 bases, the J end lost 4 bases, and 9 bases lay between the germline ends. CDR3 bases: TGCGCCAGCAGCTTACAGGGTGGCTATGGCTACACCTTC. It encodes CASSLQGGYGYTF.

This clone was counted between two and nine times. V gene TRBV10-1 combines with J gene TRBJ1-2; a weak D match, TRBD1 (5 bases). The CDR3 extends over 15 amino acids. V lost 9 bases and J 2 bases, leaving 19 bases between the germline ends. Looked up from germline, CDR1 is WNHNN and CDR2 is SYGVQD (reference sequence). In DNA form, the CDR3 reads TGCGCCAGTAAACTTCGCGGCAGGACAAACTATGGCTACACCTTC. It encodes CASKLRGRTNYGYTF.

CDR3 sequence (DNA): TGCAGCGTTGGGGTAGGTGGAGGGGCGAACTATGGCTACACCTTC. This translates into CSVGVGGGANYGYTF. V is TRBV29-1 and J is TRBJ1-2; tentative D call: TRBD1 (5 bases). Germline V lookup: CDR1 SQVTM, CDR2 ANQGSEA. V was trimmed by 4 bases and J by 2 bases, leaving 17 bases between them. The length of the CDR3 is 15 residues.

V and J are TRBV5-4 and TRBJ1-2; D unclear. Germline V gives CDR1 SGHNT, CDR2 YYREEE (reference sequence). Deletions cut 3 bases from V and 2 bases from J, with 14 bases between. The CDR3 is 15 amino acids. CDR3 loop: CASSSPNSINYGYTF. The CDR3 DNA sequence: TGTGCCAGCAGCTCACCAAACAGCATCAACTATGGCTACACCTTC.

This sequence joins TRBV5-5 and TRBJ1-3; 7 bases are a match to TRBD1. The CDR3 contains 14 residues. V dropped 2 bases and J dropped 4; count of bases not matched to a gene: 3. CDR1 is SGHKS and CDR2 is YYEKEE in the germline V gene (reference sequence). The CDR3 coding sequence is TGTGCCAGCAGCTTTACAGGGGAAGGAAACACCATATATTTT. It specifies CASSFTGEGNTIYF.

The chain's CDR3 is CASSLTGNGGYGYTF. The DNA of the CDR3 is TGTGCCAGTAGCCTGACAGGGAATGGGGGCTATGGCTACACCTTC. The chain joins TRBV19 to TRBJ1-2; 7 bases agree with TRBD1. CDR3 size: 15 residues. Trimming removed 6 bases from V and 4 bases from J; junction bases left unmatched: 11. Germline V gene data show CDR1 as LNHDA and CDR2 as SQIVND (reference sequence).

This clone has just a few counts. V gene TRBV18 combines with J gene TRBJ2-2; D might be TRBD2 (5 bases). Trimming stripped 8 bases from V and 1 base from J, with 20 bases between. This CDR3 has 17 amino acids. Germline V gene lookup returns CDR1 KGHSH and CDR2 LQKENI. The CDR3 DNA sequence: TGTGCCAGCCCCCCCTCCCTGCGAAGCGGGAACACCGGGGAGCTGTTTTTT. Amino acids: CASPPSLRSGNTGELFF.

The rearrangement uses TRBV7-3 and TRBJ1-6; the match to TRBD1 covers 9 bases. Per the germline V gene, CDR1 is SGHTA and CDR2 is FQGTGA. The CDR3 covers 18 residues. The J segment lost 6 bases and the V segment lost 0 bases, leaving 9 bases of the junction unmatched. DNA of the CDR3: TGTGCCAGCAGCTTAACGGGGGACAGGGATTTGGCTAATTCACCCCTCCACTTT. It yields the protein CASSLTGDRDLANSPLHF.

This clone was counted once. The J gene is TRBJ1-3, the V gene TRBV18; D possibly corresponds to TRBD1 (6 bases). V gave up 2 bases and J gave up 2 bases, with 13 bases separating them. The germline gives CDR1 KGHSH, CDR2 LQKENI. The CDR3 consists of 16 residues. CDR3 nucleotide sequence: TGTGCCAGCTCACCATCGGACAGAATGCCTGGAAACACCATATATTTT. Protein: CASSPSDRMPGNTIYF.

The chain recombines TRBV7-9 with TRBJ2-3, with 14 bases that match TRBD2. Germline V lookup: CDR1 SEHNR, CDR2 FQNEAQ (reference sequence). This CDR3 spans 15 amino acids. V gave up 5 bases and J gave up 4 bases; unmatched junction bases: 2. CDR3 in DNA: TGTGCCAGCAGCCCGGGACTAGCGGGGGCAGATACGCAGTATTTT. As protein: CASSPGLAGADTQYF.

The chain links TRBV19 to TRBJ1-1, with D unresolved. Trimming stripped 5 bases from V and 0 bases from J, with 13 bases between. The germline V gene has CDR1 LNHDA and CDR2 SQIVND (reference sequence). The CDR3 runs to 15 residues. The CDR3 loop reads CASSPGDHMNTEAFF. Here the CDR3 DNA reads TGTGCCAGTAGTCCAGGCGACCACATGAACACTGAAGCTTTCTTT.

The chain links TRBV20-1 to TRBJ2-5; D might be TRBD2 (5 bases). Germline V gives CDR1 DFQATT, CDR2 SNEGSKA (reference sequence). Trimming cost V 3 bases and J 5 bases, with 10 bases left between them. The CDR3 is 12 residues long. CDR3 coding DNA: TGCAGTGCTAGTAATGGCGGGGAGACCCAGTACTTC. Its translation is CSASNGGETQYF.

CDR3 residues: CASSFLTGGQPQHF. The CDR3 DNA sequence: TGTGCCAGCAGCTTCCTAACAGGGGGTCAGCCCCAGCATTTT. This chain uses TRBV7-8 with TRBJ1-5, with TRBD1 matching over 8 bases. This CDR3 has 14 residues. Trimming took 3 bases from V and 6 from J; bases not matched to a gene: 4. Looked up from germline, CDR1 is SGHVS and CDR2 is FQNEAQ.

The V gene is TRBV28, the J gene TRBJ2-2; tentatively, D is TRBD1 (6 bases). The CDR3 is 20 residues long. Trimming removed 2 bases from V and 3 bases from J, with 25 bases in between. In germline, CDR1 is MDHEN, CDR2 SYDVKM. The CDR3 coding sequence is TGTGCCAGCAGTTTAGTTCCGGGGTCCAGGGGATCGACGTACACCGGGGAGCTGTTTTTT. Translation gives CASSLVPGSRGSTYTGELFF.

This clone was detected only a few times. V and J are TRBV30 and TRBJ2-1; TRBD1 is a possible D gene (6 bases). V shed 4 bases and J shed 2 bases, with 12 bases lying between them. Germline CDR1 reads GTSNPN; CDR2 reads SVGIG (reference sequence). This CDR3 has 14 amino acids. The CDR3 spells CAWTGTFPYNEQFF. For the CDR3, the DNA is TGTGCCTGGACCGGGACATTCCCCTACAATGAGCAGTTCTTC.